The present TCR beta chain was sequenced within a study of cytomegalovirus exposure and HLA in healthy donors. Study-wide results and caveats: It was taken for granted in presence/absence analyses that sequencing depth across donors was roughly uniform. Later work showed greater clonal expansion in HLA-associated TCR beta chains than in equally common others.

Use of 60 Vbeta and 13 Jbeta primers characterized the PCR. TCRdb keeps only in-frame clones here, not all; method: immunoSEQ multiplex PCR. Of 110,000 or so clones listed, around 66% are singletons. Trimming pared 3 bases from V and 6 bases from J, leaving 6 bases between. From germline, CDR1 is SGHRS and CDR2 YFSETQ. The CDR3 totals 12 residues. A remark on this clone: Its antigen is still unknown.

This sequence originates from a young man in good health and CMV-seropositive. The chain links TRBV5-1 to TRBJ2-2; D is possibly TRBD1 (6 bases). The sample consisted of PBMCs. The CDR3 spells CASSSGAGELFF. The DNA for the CDR3 is TGCGCCAGCAGCTCAGGGGCCGGGGAGCTGTTTTTT.